The next 10 T cell receptor beta chains were all read from a single sample in a study of T cell responses to AZD1222 COVID-19 vaccine. Using immunoSEQ multiplex PCR, the repertoire was profiled, and TCRdb retains in-frame clones only, with some absent. This sample yields roughly 120,000 clones, of which over 75% are seen a single time; approximately 10% belongs to the top ten. The sequencing used peripheral blood, collected on day 0 of AZD1222 vaccination. Receptors originate from an adult in good health.

Only a few counts were recorded for this clone. The rearrangement uses TRBV6-4 and TRBJ2-3; 8 bases fit TRBD2. Germline assignment: CDR1 MRHNA and CDR2 SNTAGT. The CDR3 is 16 residues long. V gave up 3 bases and J gave up 4 bases; unmatched junction bases: 9. The CDR3 region has the DNA TGTGCCAGCAGTGATCGCGGGGGGACCGCCCCAGATACGCAGTATTTT. Protein product: CASSDRGGTAPDTQYF.

This chain connects TRBV7-9 to TRBJ1-1; no definite D call. V lost 3 bases and J lost 6, with 11 bases in between. Per germline, CDR1 SEHNR and CDR2 FQNEAQ (reference sequence). This CDR3 spans 13 amino acids. CDR3 DNA: TGTGCCAGCAGCTTGGGCGGAAGCGCTGAAGCTTTCTTT. It translates to CASSLGGSAEAFF.

The chain couples TRBV11-3 to TRBJ2-5; 9 bases fit TRBD2. This CDR3 has 14 amino acids. With 5 bases clipped from V and 9 bases from J, the junction kept 10 bases outside the gene matches. Per the germline V gene, CDR1 is SGHNT and CDR2 is YENEEA. This chain's CDR3 is CASSPGTSPMAQYF. The CDR3 nucleotides are TGTGCCAGCAGCCCAGGGACTAGCCCTATGGCCCAGTACTTC.

The chain recombines TRBV6-5 with TRBJ2-1; maybe TRBD1 (6 bases). V lost 0 bases and J 5 bases, leaving 11 bases between the germline ends. CDR3 length: 15 residues. Per germline, CDR1 MNHEY and CDR2 SVGAGI. The CDR3, as DNA: TGTGCCAGCAGTTACTCCTACAGGGTCGACAATGAGCAGTTCTTC. It translates to CASSYSYRVDNEQFF.

The sample holds a few counts of this clone. The chain joins TRBV27 to TRBJ1-2; possibly TRBD1 for D (5 bases). Germline CDR1 is MNHEY and CDR2 is SMNVEV (reference sequence). The CDR3 is 15 residues long. V lost 3 bases to trimming and J lost 6 bases, with 17 bases between them. This CDR3 reads CASSFTKSGNNGYTF. CDR3 nucleotide sequence: TGTGCCAGCAGTTTCACCAAGTCAGGGAATAATGGCTACACCTTC.

V and J are TRBV11-2 and TRBJ2-1; the D is unclear. V dropped 1 base and J dropped 9 bases, with 13 bases sitting between them. Germline loops: CDR1 SGHAT, CDR2 FQNNGV. This CDR3 is built from 14 residues. CDR3 in amino acids: CASSLGQPWGEQFF. DNA of the CDR3: TGTGCCAGCAGCTTAGGGCAGCCTTGGGGTGAGCAGTTCTTC.

The chain combines TRBV6-2 or TRBV6-3 with TRBJ1-1; D remains unclear. The CDR3 is made up of 14 amino acids. V lost 5 bases and J 0 bases, leaving 10 bases between the germline ends. CDR1 and CDR2 from the germline V gene are MNHEY and SVGEGT. CDR3 coding DNA: TGTGCCAGCAGTCTAGGCGGTATGAACACTGAAGCTTTCTTT. It specifies CASSLGGMNTEAFF.

The chain employs TRBV5-1 and TRBJ2-1, with TRBD2 identical over 8 bases. Germline V gives CDR1 SGHRS, CDR2 YFSETQ. The CDR3 has 15 amino acids. The J segment lost 2 bases and the V segment lost 0 bases, leaving 1 base of the junction unmatched. CDR3 nucleotide sequence: TGCGCCAGCAGCTTGGTAGCGGGGACCTACAATGAGCAGTTCTTC. It is translated as CASSLVAGTYNEQFF.

The J gene is TRBJ1-2, the V gene TRBV19; 11 positions match TRBD1. CDR1 LNHDA and CDR2 SQIVND come from the germline V gene (reference sequence). This CDR3 region has 15 residues. V was clipped by 5 bases and J by 7 bases; unmatched bases: 9. CDR3 residues: CASSVGQGVYIGYTF. The CDR3 region has the DNA TGTGCCAGTAGTGTGGGACAGGGGGTTTATATTGGCTACACCTTC.

This chain uses TRBV6-5 with TRBJ1-1; D is ambiguous. CDR3 size: 14 residues. The V and J ends lost 5 bases and 0 bases respectively, with 10 bases between them. CDR1 is MNHEY, CDR2 SVGAGI, per germline. In DNA, the CDR3 is TGTGCCAGCAGTCTGAATGACATGAACACTGAAGCTTTCTTT. Amino acids: CASSLNDMNTEAFF.